The entry below describes one T cell receptor beta chain. The sample originates from a study of T cells in localized non-small cell lung cancer. Data came from immunoSEQ multiplex PCR; TCRdb stores just in-frame clones and leaves some out. The sample consists of 60,000 to 65,000 clones, roughly 90% of them appearing once. The TCR was taken from a woman aged 40-70 years with stage I lung adenocarcinoma. The sample was peripheral blood, taken before any cancer treatment.

CDR3 sequence: CASSPGLAGGPWETQYF. CDR3 bases: TGTGCCAGCAGTCCCGGACTAGCGGGGGGGCCGTGGGAGACCCAGTACTTC. This chain connects TRBV7-2 to TRBJ2-5; TRBD2 matches 15 bases. The CDR3 consists of 17 residues. V shed 6 bases, J shed 5 bases, and the junction held 10 bases outside the gene matches. Germline-derived CDR1 and CDR2 are SGHTA and FQGNSA. Drawing the rest from reference TRBV7-2 and TRBJ2-5, the complete variable domain is GAGVSQSPSNKVTEKGKDVELRCDPISGHTALYWYRQSLGQGLEFLIYFQGNSAPDKSGLPSDRFSAERTGGSVSTLTIQRTQQEDSAVYLCASSPGLAGGPWETQYFGPGTRLLVL.